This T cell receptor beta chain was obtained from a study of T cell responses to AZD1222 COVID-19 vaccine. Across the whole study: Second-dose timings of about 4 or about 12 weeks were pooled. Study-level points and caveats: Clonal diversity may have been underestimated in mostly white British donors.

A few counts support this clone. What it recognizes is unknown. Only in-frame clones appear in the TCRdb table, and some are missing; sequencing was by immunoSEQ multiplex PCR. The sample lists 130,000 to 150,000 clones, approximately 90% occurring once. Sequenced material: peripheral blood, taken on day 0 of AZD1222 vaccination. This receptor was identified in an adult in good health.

The CDR3 here is CASSTGGTEAFF. The CDR3 bases are TGTGCCAGCAGTACGGGGGGCACTGAAGCTTTCTTT. The chain combines TRBV6-5 with TRBJ1-1, with a possible D match to TRBD1 (5 bases). Germline CDR1 is MNHEY and CDR2 is SVGAGI. The CDR3 has 12 residues. Trimming stripped 5 bases from V and 4 bases from J, with 8 bases between.